The T cell receptor beta chain described here comes from a study of STAT5B mutations in CD4+ large granular lymphocyte leukemia. The assay was immunoSEQ multiplex PCR, and TCRdb's table has in-frame clones only and misses some. The data contain around 32,000 clones, approximately 76% of them singletons. CDR1 and CDR2 from the germline V gene are SGHVS and FQNEAQ. The CDR3 runs 15 residues. Findings and caveats of the study: Main leukemic clonotypes were patient-specific, but about 26% appeared at low frequency elsewhere. Compared with healthy controls (2/35), patient top clones favored TRBV06 (8/27). Patient CD4-sorted repertoires stayed more clonal than healthy ones after leukemic-clone removal.

This clone was seen once. The target antigen is unknown. The material sequenced was CD4+ T cells from blood buffy coats. The sequence was obtained from a human donor in good health. V usage is TRBV7-8 and J usage is TRBJ2-5; 12 bases agree with TRBD1. The DNA end is more similar to TRBJ2-7, so the J call may be wrong. The CDR3 is CASSRDRGRYYEQYF. The CDR3, as DNA: TGTGCCAGCAGCCGGGACAGGGGGCGATACTACGAGCAGTACTTC.